This is a list of T cell receptor beta chains from one sample in a study of blood T cell repertoires in COVID-19. The method was immunoSEQ multiplex PCR; TCRdb's version includes in-frame clones alone and lacks a portion of them. The table includes 70,000 or so clones, about 83% detected once. The sample taken for sequencing was peripheral blood. The source is a human donor in a cohort sampled during active COVID-19. CDR3s include the opening cysteine and the closing phenylalanine or tryptophan. Fields, in order: D gene, V gene, J gene, clone size, CDR3 DNA, CDR3 protein. A D gene is named only where the DNA matches it firmly. Size tells how often a clone was seen (once, few, many) or the class of an expanded clone, and some rows leave it out.

>.|TRBV21-1|TRBJ2-7|few
TGTGCCAGCAGCACCTCCGGGACAGGGGGGTACGAGCAGTACTTC
CASSTSGTGGYEQYF
>.|TRBV5-8|TRBJ2-2|.
TGTGCCAGCAGCCCCCTTGGAGTGCTTGGTGCCGGGGAGCTGTTTTTT
CASSPLGVLGAGELFF
>TRBD1|TRBV6-2/TRBV6-3|TRBJ2-3|.
TGTGCCAGCAGCCAAACTAACAGGGGGGCCAGAGATACGCAGTATTTT
CASSQTNRGARDTQYF
>.|TRBV29-1|TRBJ2-7|.
TGCAGCGTGGGCAGACCAGGGTTACTCGAGCAGTACTTC
CSVGRPGLLEQYF
>.|TRBV14|TRBJ2-5|.
TGTGCCAGCAGCCACCTTATCACGGACAGTGTAACGGAGACCCAGTACTTC
CASSHLITDSVTETQYF
>.|TRBV29-1|TRBJ2-3|.
TGCAGCGTTCGGAGAACGAGCACAGATACGCAGTATTTT
CSVRRTSTDTQYF
>TRBD2|TRBV9|TRBJ2-1|.
TGTGCCAGCAGCGTAGCTCTTAGCGGGAGGCTTGGGGATGAGCAGTTCTTC
CASSVALSGRLGDEQFF
>.|TRBV4-3|TRBJ2-2|.
TGCGCCAGCAGCCAGGATTTCTCAGGGGGGCCGGGCACCGGGGAGCTGTTTTTT
CASSQDFSGGPGTGELFF
>.|TRBV3-1/TRBV3-2|TRBJ2-1|.
TGTGCCAGCAGCCTAGGACAGCTTTACAATGAGCAGTTCTTC
CASSLGQLYNEQFF
>.|TRBV24-1|TRBJ2-3|.
TGTGCCACCAGTGACCCTCGACAGGGCACAGATACGCAGTATTTT
CATSDPRQGTDTQYF
>.|TRBV10-3|TRBJ2-7|.
TGTGCCATCAGTGAGTCGGACAGCTCCTACGAGCAGTACTTC
CAISESDSSYEQYF
>TRBD1|TRBV27|TRBJ1-6|.
TGTGCCAGCAGCCGTACCTTGGGACAGGGGTCTTCACCCCTCCACTTT
CASSRTLGQGSSPLHF
>TRBD1|TRBV15|TRBJ2-4|once
TGTGCCACCAGCAGAGACGACAGGGGGGATAAGTACTTC
CATSRDDRGDKYF
>.|TRBV28|TRBJ2-5|.
TGTGCCAGCAGTTCCACTTTGACCCAGTACTTC
CASSSTLTQYF
>TRBD2|TRBV28|TRBJ2-4|.
TGTGCCAGCAGTTTAGCGGGAGCGGCCAAAAACATTCAGTACTTC
CASSLAGAAKNIQYF
>TRBD1|TRBV19|TRBJ2-7|medium-sized
TGTGCCAGTAGTATAGGACAGGGTTCCGAGCAGTACTTC
CASSIGQGSEQYF
>TRBD2|TRBV19|TRBJ2-3|.
TGTGCCAGTGGGACTAGCGGGAGGCTCACAGATACGCAGTATTTT
CASGTSGRLTDTQYF
>TRBD1|TRBV7-2|TRBJ1-2|.
TGTGCCAGCAGCCCGGGGACAGGGGGATATGGCTACACCTTC
CASSPGTGGYGYTF
>TRBD2|TRBV29-1|TRBJ2-7|.
TGCAGCGTTGAAGTCCTAGCGGGCCTTTCCTACGAGCAGTACTTC
CSVEVLAGLSYEQYF
>TRBD2|TRBV5-1|TRBJ2-3|.
TGCGCCAGCAGCACCCCACTAGCGGGAGGTGGAGATACGCAGTATTTT
CASSTPLAGGGDTQYF
>.|TRBV28|TRBJ1-6|medium-sized
TGTGCCAGCACCCACGAGAGCTCCTATAATTCACCCCTCCACTTT
CASTHESSYNSPLHF
>.|TRBV2|TRBJ2-3|.
TGTGCCAGCACGGGACACTCTCGCACAGATACGCAGTATTTT
CASTGHSRTDTQYF